The following is a T cell receptor beta chain sequence with its context. This CDR3 is also generated by other DNA sequences in the sample. The sample is drawn from a study of shared clonotypes between healthy human individuals. The germline V gene has CDR1 KGHSH and CDR2 LQKENI. Trimming stripped 4 bases from V and 0 bases from J, with 7 bases between. The CDR3 is made up of 14 amino acids. Sorted-subset replicate PCR reactions contained roughly 210 ng DNA, corresponding to 29,000 or so T cell genomes. Data came from immunoSEQ multiplex PCR; TCRdb stores just in-frame clones and leaves some out. Found here are approximately 1,000,000 clones, about 72% of them singletons; the top ten hold approximately 0.9%.

Sample: memory CD4+ T cells from PBMCs. Subset given: CD45RA-negative fraction. The V and J genes are TRBV18 and TRBJ2-1; a weak D match, TRBD2 (5 bases). This clonotype originated in a man aged 18 to 30 in good health. Some clones in this sample may be carry-over from other donors' samples. The CDR3 sequence is CASSLAGSYNEQFF. Written as DNA, the CDR3 is TGTGCCAGCTCACTTGCGGGCTCCTACAATGAGCAGTTCTTC.